This TCR beta chain appears in the sequencing data of a study of blood T cells in healthy people across ages. Overall study: About one barcoded beta molecule per two T cells came from capture by template switching.

In germline, CDR1 is DFQATT, CDR2 SNEGSKA (reference sequence). CDR3 length: 16 amino acids. J lost 8 bases, V lost 1 base, and 6 bases had no gene match. This clonotype was observed a few times. Primers used in a second PCR of roughly 6 to 12 cycles were a sample-barcoded 5' primer and a J-beta primer mix. TCRdb reprocessed the 5' RACE reads with MiXCR, giving one entry per CDR3 protein. The repertoire includes around 780,000 distinct CDR3 sequences, about 26% of them detected once, and roughly 3.1% sits in the top ten. The sample was also reused in another study, on T cells of mothers and their children. As that report states: A few healthy Caucasian mothers, along with their six children, served as the donors. Both sample barcodes and 2-4 random nucleotides came from the M1S primer of the second PCR. The authors identified no persistent microchimeric T cell clones.

The receptor's source is a boy between 10 and 17 years old in good health. The chain couples TRBV20-1 to TRBJ1-6; 12 nucleotides agree with TRBD1. Sequenced input: blood. This CDR3 reads CSARAGQGARDSPLHF. CDR3 bases: TGCAGTGCTAGAGCGGGACAGGGGGCGCGTGATTCACCCCTCCACTTT.